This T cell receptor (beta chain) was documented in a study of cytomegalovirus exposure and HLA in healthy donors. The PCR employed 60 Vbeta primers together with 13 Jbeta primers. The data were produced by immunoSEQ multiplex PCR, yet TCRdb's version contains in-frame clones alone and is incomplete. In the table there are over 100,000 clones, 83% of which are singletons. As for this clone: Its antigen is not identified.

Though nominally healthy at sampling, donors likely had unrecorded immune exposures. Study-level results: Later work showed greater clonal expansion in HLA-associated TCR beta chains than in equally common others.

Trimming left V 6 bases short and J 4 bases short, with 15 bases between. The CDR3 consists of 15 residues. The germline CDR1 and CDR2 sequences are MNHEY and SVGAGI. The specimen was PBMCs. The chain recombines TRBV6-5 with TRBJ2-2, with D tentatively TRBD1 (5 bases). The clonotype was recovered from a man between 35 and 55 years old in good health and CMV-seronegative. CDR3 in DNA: TGTGCCAGCAGAGCACCCCAAGGGGTCACCGGGGAGCTGTTTTTT. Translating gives CASRAPQGVTGELFF.